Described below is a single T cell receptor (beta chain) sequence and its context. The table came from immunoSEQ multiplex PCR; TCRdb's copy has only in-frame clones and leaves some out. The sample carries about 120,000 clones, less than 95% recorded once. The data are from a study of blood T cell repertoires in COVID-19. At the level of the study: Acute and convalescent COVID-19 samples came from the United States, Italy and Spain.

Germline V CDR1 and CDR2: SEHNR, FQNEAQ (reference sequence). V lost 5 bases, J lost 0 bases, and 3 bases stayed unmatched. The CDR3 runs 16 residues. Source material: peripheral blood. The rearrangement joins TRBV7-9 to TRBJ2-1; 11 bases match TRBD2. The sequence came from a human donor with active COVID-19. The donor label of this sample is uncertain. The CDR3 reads CASSPLAGGSYNEQFF. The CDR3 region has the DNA TGTGCCAGCAGCCCCCTAGCGGGGGGCTCCTACAATGAGCAGTTCTTC.